This entry lists 26 T cell receptor beta chains sequenced from one sample in a study of regulatory T cells in long-lasting Graves disease. For TCR beta, libraries came from iRepertoire HTBI primers and Arm-PCR of CDR3 regions. One entry per CDR3 protein, called by TCRdb with MiXCR from the multiplex PCR reads. The repertoire consists of about 350,000 distinct CDR3 sequences, with around 16% occurring once and the leading ten covering 20% to 25%. As for time point: newly diagnosed GD, antithyroid drugs for less than 3 months. Researchers made the TCR library from RNA that was extracted from PBMCs. These data also formed part of another study, on T cells in Graves' hyperthyroidism and ophthalmopathy.

The starting material was peripheral blood mononuclear cells (PBMCs), obtained at new diagnosis, from a patient treated with antithyroid drugs. All receptors come from a woman in her late teens or twenties with Graves disease.

Details on this clonotype: This clone may be a read error of a much larger clone one base away. Without the conserved terminal phenylalanine or tryptophan, this CDR3 likely stems from a read error. CDR3 DNA: TGTGCCAGCAGTGCCCCCAGGGACACCCAAGAGACCCAGTACTCC. This sequence encodes CASSAPRDTQETQYS. This chain uses TRBV6-2 or TRBV6-3 with TRBJ2-5; weak D call: TRBD1 (6 bases). The CDR3 totals 15 residues. Per the germline V gene, CDR1 is MNHEY and CDR2 is SVGEGT. Trimming pared 5 bases from V and 1 base from J, leaving 14 bases between.

This clonotype was observed at least ten times. This chain joins TRBV24-1 and TRBJ2-3; possible D gene TRBD2, 5 bases. The CDR3 covers 17 residues. Germline V gene data show CDR1 as KGHDR and CDR2 as SFDVKD. Deletions cut 4 bases from V and 1 base from J, with 17 bases between. This chain's CDR3 is CATSDPSGRAGTDTQYF. CDR3 nucleotide sequence: TGTGCCACCAGTGACCCATCCGGAAGAGCGGGCACAGATACGCAGTATTTT.

V is TRBV10-3 and J is TRBJ1-4; D is uncertain. The germline V gene encodes CDR1 ENHRY and CDR2 SYGVKD. With 7 bases removed from V and 0 bases from J, the gap between germline ends came to 15 bases. The CDR3 totals 16 residues. For the CDR3, the DNA is TGTGCCATCACCAATTTGGACGGAGCAACTAATGAAAAACTGTTTTTT. It specifies CAITNLDGATNEKLFF.

With respect to this clonotype: A far larger clone differs by one base, so this is likely a read error. The J gene is TRBJ2-5, the V gene TRBV5-1; no clear D. The CDR3 covers 14 residues. V dropped 0 bases and J dropped 11 bases, with 17 bases sitting between them. Germline values: CDR1 SGHRS, CDR2 YFSETQ. Here the CDR3 reads CASSLGGPSNEQYF. The CDR3 bases are TGCGCCAGCAGCTTGGGAGGCCCGTCCAATGAGCAGTACTTC.

About this clonotype itself: A clone one base away is much larger, so this may be a read error. The gene calls are TRBV6-1 and TRBJ1-2, with unresolved D. Looked up from germline, CDR1 is MNHNS and CDR2 is SASEGT. The CDR3 has 14 residues. CDR3 DNA: TGTGCCAGCAATGAAGCTCAGCCGAACTATGGCTACACCTTC. It codes for CASNEAQPNYGYTF.

Many counts were recorded for this clonotype. The rearrangement joins TRBV5-5 to TRBJ1-5; maybe TRBD1 (5 bases). Trimming shortened V by 0 bases and J by 7 bases, and 17 bases separated the two germline ends. Germline CDR1 and CDR2: SGHKS and YYEKEE (reference sequence). The length of the CDR3 is 16 residues. The CDR3 protein is CASSLGLSGGGQPQHF. In nucleotides, the CDR3 is TGTGCCAGCAGCTTGGGTTTATCGGGGGGAGGGCAGCCCCAGCATTTT.

The chain links TRBV5-1 to TRBJ2-7, with 7 bases matching TRBD2. This CDR3 is 18 amino acids long. The trim removed 2 bases at V and 2 bases at J, leaving 16 bases unmatched. From germline, CDR1 is SGHRS and CDR2 YFSETQ. CDR3 region: CASSFPQANLAATYEQYF. The CDR3 nucleotides read TGCGCCAGCAGCTTCCCACAGGCCAACCTAGCGGCTACCTACGAGCAGTACTTC.

This clonotype came up a few times. The V call is TRBV16, the J call TRBJ1-5, with TRBD1 matching 8 bases. This CDR3 is built from 15 residues. V dropped 4 bases and J dropped 10; count of bases not matched to a gene: 12. In germline, CDR1 is KGHSY, CDR2 FQNENV. This CDR3 is CASSPMAGGESPQHF. CDR3 nucleotides: TGTGCCAGCAGCCCAATGGCAGGGGGCGAGAGTCCCCAGCATTTT.

The chain employs TRBV25-1 and TRBJ2-1, with 12 bases matching TRBD2. This CDR3 contains 15 residues. From germline, CDR1 is MGHDK and CDR2 SYGVNS. V gave up 7 bases and J gave up 7 bases; unmatched junction bases: 8. In DNA form, the CDR3 reads TGTGCCAGCACCTTCGGACTAGCGGGAAGGAATGAGCAGTTCTTC. It translates to CASTFGLAGRNEQFF.

This clonotype was found many times. The gene calls are TRBV28 and TRBJ2-1; D gene unclear. V lost 3 bases, J lost 6 bases, and 9 bases lay in between. This CDR3 region has 13 residues. Germline V gene sequence: CDR1 MDHEN, CDR2 SYDVKM. CDR3 sequence: CASSFPESNEQFF. In DNA, the CDR3 is TGTGCCAGCAGTTTCCCCGAGTCCAATGAGCAGTTCTTC.

This clonotype occurred a few times. The chain has TRBV11-2 and TRBJ2-2; TRBD1 matches 8 bases. Germline CDR1 and CDR2: SGHAT and FQNNGV. The CDR3 consists of 15 residues. The V segment lost 5 bases and the J segment 5 bases; nucleotides outside the gene matches: 7. The CDR3 DNA reads as TGTGCCAGCAGCCCACGACAGGGGTGGACCGGGGAGCTGTTTTTT. Translation: CASSPRQGWTGELFF.

The chain joins TRBV19 to TRBJ1-5; no reliable D call. The length of the CDR3 is 14 residues. Germline assignment: CDR1 LNHDA and CDR2 SQIVND (reference sequence). Trimming stripped 8 bases from V and 4 bases from J, with 15 bases between. CDR3 in DNA: TGTGCCAGTCGCGTGACACCTAAGAATCAGCCCCAGCATTTT. Translating it yields CASRVTPKNQPQHF.

In its sample, this clonotype was seen many times. This chain connects TRBV12-3 or TRBV12-4 to TRBJ2-1, with D possibly TRBD2 on 6 matching bases. There are 16 residues in the CDR3. Trimming cost V 3 bases and J 3 bases, with 15 bases left between them. The CDR3 here is CASSFFGSGYYNEQFF. The DNA of the CDR3 is TGTGCCAGCAGTTTCTTCGGTAGCGGATACTACAATGAGCAGTTCTTC.

This clonotype has a handful of counts. The V and J genes are TRBV15 and TRBJ2-1; perhaps D is TRBD1 or TRBD2 (6 bases each). This CDR3 contains 14 residues. Germline-derived CDR1 and CDR2 are LNHNV and YYDKDF (reference sequence). Trimming pared 6 bases from V and 7 bases from J, leaving 16 bases between. The CDR3 DNA reads as TGTGCCACCAGAGAAGGGGGGTCAGGGAATGAGCAGTTCTTC. Translation: CATREGGSGNEQFF.

The table lists this clonotype with a few counts. The V gene is TRBV12-5, the J gene TRBJ2-2; D not resolved. Germline CDR1 is LGHNT and CDR2 is FRNRAP. CDR3 length: 15 residues. V was shortened by 5 bases and J by 1 base, with 11 bases between the two germline ends. The CDR3 nucleotides read TGTGCTAGTGGTCGTCTGACACAGAACACCGGGGAGCTGTTTTTT. Translation gives CASGRLTQNTGELFF. Full variable domain (missing parts from reference TRBV12-5 and TRBJ2-2): DARVTQTPRHKVTEMGQEVTMRCQPILGHNTVFWYRQTMMQGLELLAYFRNRAPLDDSGMPKDRFSAEMPDATLATLKIQPSEPRDSAVYFCASGRLTQNTGELFFGEGSRLTVL.

Many counts were recorded for this clonotype. V gene TRBV5-1 combines with J gene TRBJ1-1; 10 positions match TRBD1. The CDR3 has 15 residues. The ends lost 5 bases at V and 4 bases at J; junction bases unmatched: 8. From germline, CDR1 is SGHRS and CDR2 YFSETQ. The CDR3 spells CASRVRQGAFTEAFF. As DNA, the CDR3 is TGCGCCAGCAGGGTCAGACAGGGGGCGTTCACTGAAGCTTTCTTT.

The gene calls are TRBV7-9 and TRBJ1-2, with 9 bases aligning to TRBD1. The J segment lost 5 bases and the V segment lost 2 bases, leaving 9 bases of the junction unmatched. The CDR3 consists of 16 residues. The germline V gene has CDR1 SEHNR and CDR2 FQNEAQ (reference sequence). The CDR3, as DNA: TGTGCCAGCAGCTTAAATCTACAGGGGGCCGATTATGGCTACACCTTC. It yields the protein CASSLNLQGADYGYTF.

The chain uses TRBV4-1 and TRBJ1-5; D gene unclear. CDR3 size: 13 residues. CDR1 and CDR2 from the germline V gene are MGHRA and YSYEKL. V was pared by 2 bases and J by 4 bases, with 6 bases between. The CDR3 region has the DNA TGCGCCAGCAGCCAACAAAAAAATCAGCCCCAGCATTTT. Translating gives CASSQQKNQPQHF.

This clonotype has only a few counts. V and J are TRBV25-1 and TRBJ2-7, with D perhaps matching TRBD1 (5 bases). The V and J ends lost 5 bases and 1 base respectively, with 18 bases between them. The CDR3 runs 16 residues. Germline CDR1 is MGHDK and CDR2 is SYGVNS. CDR3 loop: CASSSRAGPKSYEQYF. The CDR3 DNA follows: TGTGCCAGCAGTAGTCGGGCAGGGCCAAAGTCCTACGAGCAGTACTTC.

This chain links TRBV9 with TRBJ2-7; maybe TRBD1 (6 bases). CDR1 SGDLS and CDR2 YYNGEE come from the germline V gene. The CDR3 totals 13 residues. V was cut by 4 bases and J by 5 bases, with 13 bases left in between. The CDR3 region is CASSQNRADEQYF. CDR3 sequence (DNA): TGTGCCAGCAGCCAAAACAGGGCTGACGAGCAGTACTTC.

This chain connects TRBV25-1 to TRBJ1-2; D unresolved. The ends were cut back, 3 bases at V and 6 bases at J, with 20 bases in the middle. Germline loops: CDR1 MGHDK, CDR2 SYGVNS. The CDR3 extends over 16 amino acids. The DNA for the CDR3 is TGTGCCAGCAGTGATGGACGAGGGTTGGCAAGGGATGGCTACACCTTC. Translated, it gives CASSDGRGLARDGYTF.

V is TRBV7-9 and J is TRBJ1-4; D possibly corresponds to TRBD1 (5 bases). Germline V lookup: CDR1 SEHNR, CDR2 FQNEAQ (reference sequence). With 6 bases removed from V and 8 bases from J, the gap between germline ends came to 16 bases. The CDR3 runs to 14 residues. The CDR3 region has the DNA TGTGCCAGCAGTCCAGGGACCTACAGAGAAAAACTGTTTTTT. It translates to CASSPGTYREKLFF.

The table lists this clonotype with a few counts. The rearrangement joins TRBV6-1 to TRBJ1-4; D call uncertain. V lost 7 bases to trimming and J lost 0 bases, with 9 bases between them. The CDR3 loop spans 14 amino acids. In germline, CDR1 is MNHNS, CDR2 SASEGT. The CDR3 loop reads CASTPRTTNEKLFF. CDR3 sequence (DNA): TGTGCCAGCACTCCTCGAACAACTAATGAAAAACTGTTTTTT.

There are many counts of this clonotype. This chain links TRBV6-2 or TRBV6-3 with TRBJ2-2; D call uncertain. The V end was cut by 4 bases, the J end by 7 bases, with 13 bases between. The CDR3 runs 14 residues. Germline V gives CDR1 MNHEY, CDR2 SVGEGT. DNA of the CDR3: TGTGCCAGCAGTTGGACGAGTGCCGACGGGGAGCTGTTTTTT. Translating gives CASSWTSADGELFF.

There are many counts of this clonotype. This chain links TRBV27 with TRBJ2-3, with 10 nucleotides matching TRBD1. This CDR3 contains 17 residues. Germline trimming cut 1 base from V and 4 bases from J; bases unmatched to any gene: 8. CDR1 is MNHEY and CDR2 is SMNVEV in the germline V gene (reference sequence). CDR3 loop: CASSLFYGTGAPDTQYF. The CDR3, as DNA: TGTGCCAGCAGTTTATTTTACGGGACAGGGGCCCCAGATACGCAGTATTTT.

This clonotype was seen repeatedly, ten times or more. The chain employs TRBV7-9 and TRBJ2-1; TRBD2 is a possible D gene (5 bases). Trimming cost V 1 base and J 9 bases, with 10 bases left between them. The CDR3 is 13 residues long. The V gene's germline CDR1 is SEHNR and CDR2 FQNEAQ (reference sequence). The CDR3: CASSLDGVGEQFF. DNA of the CDR3: TGTGCCAGCAGCTTAGACGGGGTGGGTGAGCAGTTCTTC. The complete variable domain, with remaining parts taken from reference TRBV7-9 and TRBJ2-1, reads DTGVSQNPRHKITKRGQNVTFRCDPISEHNRLYWYRQTLGQGPEFLTYFQNEAQLEKSRLLSDRFSAERPKGSFSTLEIQRTEQGDSAMYLCASSLDGVGEQFFGPGTRLTVL.